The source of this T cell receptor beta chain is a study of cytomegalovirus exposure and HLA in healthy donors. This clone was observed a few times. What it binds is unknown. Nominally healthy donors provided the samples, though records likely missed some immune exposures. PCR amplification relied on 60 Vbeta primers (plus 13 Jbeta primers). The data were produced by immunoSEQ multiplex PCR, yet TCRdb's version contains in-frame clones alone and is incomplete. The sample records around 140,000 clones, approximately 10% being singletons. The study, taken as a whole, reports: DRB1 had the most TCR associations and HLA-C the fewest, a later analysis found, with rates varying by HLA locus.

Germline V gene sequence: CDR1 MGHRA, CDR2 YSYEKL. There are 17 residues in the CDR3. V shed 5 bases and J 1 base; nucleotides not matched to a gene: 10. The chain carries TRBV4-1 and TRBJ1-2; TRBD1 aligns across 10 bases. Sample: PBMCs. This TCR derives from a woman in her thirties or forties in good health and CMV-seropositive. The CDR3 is CASSSAPRTGGNYGYTF. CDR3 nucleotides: TGCGCCAGCAGCTCCGCCCCCCGGACAGGGGGTAACTATGGCTACACCTTC.